A selection of T cell receptor beta chains follows, all from one sample in a study of identical twins. Each CDR3 protein is one row after TCRdb ran MiXCR on the 5' RACE reads. The sample records about 520,000 distinct CDR3 sequences, around 20% being singletons. These same records also appear under a second study, on T cells expressing NK-cell markers.

Sequenced: CD4+ T cells sorted from blood. These receptors originate from a woman aged 18-29 years in good health. Both conserved end residues are part of each CDR3. The D gene is left open where the match is weak. Some rows have no size entry. The others give once, few or many, or a class for an expanded clone.

V gene: TRBV20-1; clone size: .; J gene: TRBJ2-7; D gene: .; CDR3 protein: CSASDRTYEQYF; CDR3 DNA: TGCAGTGCCAGTGACCGCACCTACGAGCAGTACTTC
V gene: TRBV6-5; clone size: .; J gene: TRBJ2-3; D gene: .; CDR3 protein: CASSYGGALTDTQYF; CDR3 DNA: TGTGCCAGCAGTTACGGGGGGGCTCTCACAGATACGCAGTATTTT
V gene: TRBV6-1; clone size: .; J gene: TRBJ1-2; D gene: TRBD1; CDR3 protein: CASSKRVGGDGYTF; CDR3 DNA: TGTGCCAGCAGCAAAAGGGTAGGGGGCGACGGCTACACCTTC
V gene: TRBV4-2; clone size: few; J gene: TRBJ2-7; D gene: TRBD1; CDR3 protein: CASSQDVFGTGVYEQYF; CDR3 DNA: TGTGCCAGCAGCCAAGATGTGTTCGGGACAGGGGTGTACGAGCAGTACTTC
V gene: TRBV29-1; clone size: few; J gene: TRBJ2-1; D gene: .; CDR3 protein: CSVRVIHNEQFF; CDR3 DNA: TGCAGCGTTAGGGTGATACACAATGAGCAGTTCTTC
V gene: TRBV4-3; clone size: many; J gene: TRBJ1-1; D gene: TRBD1; CDR3 protein: CASSPKIPGTGPYTEAFF; CDR3 DNA: TGCGCCAGCAGCCCCAAGATCCCCGGGACAGGGCCTTACACTGAAGCTTTCTTT
V gene: TRBV27; clone size: .; J gene: TRBJ2-3; D gene: .; CDR3 protein: CASRQGQNTDTQYF; CDR3 DNA: TGTGCCAGCAGACAAGGACAGAACACAGATACGCAGTATTTT
V gene: TRBV7-8; clone size: .; J gene: TRBJ1-2; D gene: TRBD1; CDR3 protein: CASSEQGARGYTF; CDR3 DNA: TGTGCCAGCAGCGAACAGGGGGCGCGGGGCTACACCTTC
V gene: TRBV7-2; clone size: few; J gene: TRBJ2-1; D gene: .; CDR3 protein: CASSSDGFSNEQFF; CDR3 DNA: TGTGCCAGCAGCTCAGATGGCTTTTCCAATGAGCAGTTCTTC
V gene: TRBV6-1; clone size: .; J gene: TRBJ1-1; D gene: .; CDR3 protein: CASSRHVSNTEAFF; CDR3 DNA: TGTGCCAGCAGTCGACACGTTTCGAACACTGAAGCTTTCTTT
V gene: TRBV5-1; clone size: .; J gene: TRBJ1-3; D gene: .; CDR3 protein: CASSLTHQDTIYF; CDR3 DNA: TGCGCCAGCAGCTTGACTCATCAGGACACCATATATTTT
V gene: TRBV10-3; clone size: .; J gene: TRBJ2-3; D gene: .; CDR3 protein: CAIKGSTDTQYF; CDR3 DNA: TGTGCCATCAAGGGATCCACAGATACGCAGTATTTT
V gene: TRBV7-2; clone size: .; J gene: TRBJ1-4; D gene: .; CDR3 protein: CASSLAPLGGEKLFF; CDR3 DNA: TGTGCCAGCAGCTTAGCACCCCTCGGTGGGGAAAAACTGTTTTTT
V gene: TRBV27; clone size: .; J gene: TRBJ2-1; D gene: .; CDR3 protein: CASSKYNEQFF; CDR3 DNA: TGTGCCAGCAGTAAATACAATGAGCAGTTCTTC
V gene: TRBV20-1; clone size: few; J gene: TRBJ1-1; D gene: .; CDR3 protein: CSASAMNTEAFF; CDR3 DNA: TGCAGTGCTAGTGCCATGAACACTGAAGCTTTCTTT
V gene: TRBV29-1; clone size: .; J gene: TRBJ2-5; D gene: .; CDR3 protein: CSVEREVQETQYF; CDR3 DNA: TGCAGCGTTGAGCGGGAAGTCCAAGAGACCCAGTACTTC
V gene: TRBV27; clone size: .; J gene: TRBJ1-4; D gene: .; CDR3 protein: CASSPGSQEKLFF; CDR3 DNA: TGTGCCAGCAGTCCGGGGAGTCAGGAAAAACTGTTTTTT
V gene: TRBV10-2; clone size: .; J gene: TRBJ2-3; D gene: .; CDR3 protein: CASSEPTPRAAPITDTQYF; CDR3 DNA: TGCGCCAGCAGTGAGCCGACCCCCCGGGCAGCGCCGATCACAGATACGCAGTATTTT
V gene: TRBV20-1; clone size: few; J gene: TRBJ2-3; D gene: .; CDR3 protein: CSARDWPSTDTQYF; CDR3 DNA: TGCAGTGCTAGAGATTGGCCGAGCACAGATACGCAGTATTTT
V gene: TRBV20-1; clone size: .; J gene: TRBJ2-6; D gene: TRBD1; CDR3 protein: CSARQGAGANVLTF; CDR3 DNA: TGCAGTGCTAGGCAGGGGGCCGGGGCCAACGTCCTGACTTTC
V gene: TRBV6-1; clone size: few; J gene: TRBJ2-7; D gene: TRBD1; CDR3 protein: CASSPRGDREGEQYF; CDR3 DNA: TGTGCCAGCAGTCCAAGGGGGGACAGGGAAGGCGAGCAGTACTTC
V gene: TRBV2; clone size: few; J gene: TRBJ2-2; D gene: TRBD2; CDR3 protein: CASSEATGTRAGELFF; CDR3 DNA: TGTGCCAGCAGTGAAGCTACCGGGACTAGGGCCGGGGAGCTGTTTTTT
V gene: TRBV6-1; clone size: .; J gene: TRBJ1-5; D gene: .; CDR3 protein: CASSRGRDRNQPQHF; CDR3 DNA: TGTGCCAGCAGTAGAGGACGGGACCGCAATCAGCCCCAGCATTTT
V gene: TRBV6-1; clone size: .; J gene: TRBJ2-3; D gene: .; CDR3 protein: CASSTGFGRTDTQYF; CDR3 DNA: TGTGCCAGCAGTACCGGATTCGGCCGTACAGATACGCAGTATTTT
V gene: TRBV7-2; clone size: .; J gene: TRBJ2-5; D gene: .; CDR3 protein: CASSLGFIPQETQYF; CDR3 DNA: TGTGCCAGCAGCTTAGGGTTCATTCCCCAAGAGACCCAGTACTTC
V gene: TRBV12-3/TRBV12-4; clone size: .; J gene: TRBJ1-2; D gene: .; CDR3 protein: CASSSTALYGYTF; CDR3 DNA: TGTGCCAGCAGTTCGACAGCCCTCTATGGCTACACCTTC
V gene: TRBV20-1; clone size: few; J gene: TRBJ2-5; D gene: TRBD1; CDR3 protein: CSATRQGGETQYF; CDR3 DNA: TGCAGTGCTACCCGACAGGGGGGAGAGACCCAGTACTTC
V gene: TRBV15; clone size: few; J gene: TRBJ1-5; D gene: TRBD1; CDR3 protein: CATSEPTGGNQPQHF; CDR3 DNA: TGTGCCACCAGCGAGCCGACAGGGGGAAATCAGCCCCAGCATTTT
V gene: TRBV20-1; clone size: .; J gene: TRBJ2-7; D gene: .; CDR3 protein: CSARDQGTNSYEQYF; CDR3 DNA: TGCAGTGCTAGAGACCAGGGTACCAACTCCTACGAGCAGTACTTC
V gene: TRBV14; clone size: .; J gene: TRBJ1-1; D gene: .; CDR3 protein: CASSQAAGELMNTEAFF; CDR3 DNA: TGTGCCAGCAGCCAAGCGGCAGGGGAGCTCATGAACACTGAAGCTTTCTTT
V gene: TRBV5-8; clone size: few; J gene: TRBJ2-1; D gene: .; CDR3 protein: CASSLGLGNSYNEQFF; CDR3 DNA: TGTGCCAGCAGCTTGGGCCTCGGTAACTCCTACAATGAGCAGTTCTTC
V gene: TRBV20-1; clone size: few; J gene: TRBJ2-1; D gene: TRBD2; CDR3 protein: CSARDPQAGDNEQFF; CDR3 DNA: TGCAGTGCTAGAGATCCACAAGCGGGAGACAATGAGCAGTTCTTC
V gene: TRBV6-2/TRBV6-3; clone size: .; J gene: TRBJ1-3; D gene: .; CDR3 protein: CASSYSQGASGNTIYF; CDR3 DNA: TGTGCCAGCAGTTACTCACAGGGAGCCTCTGGAAACACCATATATTTT
V gene: TRBV20-1; clone size: .; J gene: TRBJ1-4; D gene: TRBD1; CDR3 protein: CSASDRGGEKLFF; CDR3 DNA: TGCAGTGCTAGCGACAGGGGGGGTGAAAAACTGTTTTTT
V gene: TRBV5-1; clone size: few; J gene: TRBJ2-4; D gene: .; CDR3 protein: CASSLVPETKNIQYF; CDR3 DNA: TGCGCCAGCAGCTTGGTACCGGAGACCAAAAACATTCAGTACTTC
V gene: TRBV10-1; clone size: .; J gene: TRBJ2-7; D gene: TRBD1; CDR3 protein: CASTDRGLEYEQYF; CDR3 DNA: TGCGCCAGCACCGACAGGGGTTTGGAGTACGAGCAGTACTTC
V gene: TRBV7-9; clone size: many; J gene: TRBJ1-4; D gene: .; CDR3 protein: CASSLGGEKLFF; CDR3 DNA: TGTGCCAGCAGCTTAGGAGGGGAAAAACTGTTTTTT
V gene: TRBV10-3; clone size: few; J gene: TRBJ2-7; D gene: .; CDR3 protein: CAIRGTIYEQYF; CDR3 DNA: TGTGCCATCAGGGGCACCATATACGAGCAGTACTTC
V gene: TRBV20-1; clone size: few; J gene: TRBJ2-5; D gene: TRBD2; CDR3 protein: CSAMAGGSETQYF; CDR3 DNA: TGCAGTGCTATGGCGGGAGGTTCGGAGACCCAGTACTTC
V gene: TRBV6-1; clone size: .; J gene: TRBJ1-4; D gene: .; CDR3 protein: CASSVSEVRLEKLFF; CDR3 DNA: TGTGCCAGCAGTGTCTCTGAAGTAAGGTTGGAAAAACTGTTTTTT
V gene: TRBV25-1; clone size: .; J gene: TRBJ2-1; D gene: .; CDR3 protein: CASYGPGEQFF; CDR3 DNA: TGTGCCAGTTACGGACCAGGGGAGCAGTTCTTC
V gene: TRBV20-1; clone size: once; J gene: TRBJ1-1; D gene: TRBD1; CDR3 protein: CSADRETEAFF; CDR3 DNA: TGCAGCGCCGACAGGGAGACTGAAGCTTTCTTT
V gene: TRBV7-4; clone size: .; J gene: TRBJ2-1; D gene: TRBD2; CDR3 protein: CASVVVGTSRSNEQFF; CDR3 DNA: TGTGCCAGCGTAGTCGTCGGGACTAGCAGATCCAATGAGCAGTTCTTC
V gene: TRBV29-1; clone size: .; J gene: TRBJ2-1; D gene: TRBD2; CDR3 protein: CSVRTSGIKYNEQFF; CDR3 DNA: TGCAGCGTTCGAACTAGCGGGATCAAATACAATGAGCAGTTCTTC
V gene: TRBV5-6; clone size: .; J gene: TRBJ2-7; D gene: TRBD2; CDR3 protein: CASSPWTSGISDEQYF; CDR3 DNA: TGTGCCAGCAGCCCGTGGACTAGCGGGATATCGGACGAGCAGTACTTC
V gene: TRBV27; clone size: .; J gene: TRBJ1-5; D gene: .; CDR3 protein: CASSLRIGNQPQHF; CDR3 DNA: TGTGCCAGCAGTTTGAGAATCGGCAATCAGCCCCAGCATTTT
V gene: TRBV3-1; clone size: few; J gene: TRBJ1-1; D gene: .; CDR3 protein: CASSQGPWRTEAFF; CDR3 DNA: TGTGCCAGCAGCCAGGGCCCCTGGAGGACTGAAGCTTTCTTT
V gene: TRBV5-1; clone size: .; J gene: TRBJ2-4; D gene: TRBD1; CDR3 protein: CASSFHRGDIQYF; CDR3 DNA: TGCGCCAGCAGCTTTCACAGGGGGGACATTCAGTACTTC
V gene: TRBV4-3; clone size: few; J gene: TRBJ2-7; D gene: .; CDR3 protein: CASSQAANTYEQYF; CDR3 DNA: TGCGCCAGCAGCCAAGCCGCCAACACCTACGAGCAGTACTTC
V gene: TRBV5-6; clone size: few; J gene: TRBJ2-5; D gene: .; CDR3 protein: CASSLRGYSQETQYF; CDR3 DNA: TGTGCCAGCAGCCTCAGGGGATACAGCCAAGAGACCCAGTACTTC
V gene: TRBV7-8; clone size: few; J gene: TRBJ2-7; D gene: .; CDR3 protein: CASSLGGFPGTGQYF; CDR3 DNA: TGTGCCAGCAGCTTGGGGGGTTTCCCGGGTACGGGGCAGTACTTC
V gene: TRBV29-1; clone size: .; J gene: TRBJ2-5; D gene: .; CDR3 protein: CSGGRGYQETQYF; CDR3 DNA: TGCAGCGGGGGCAGAGGGTACCAAGAGACCCAGTACTTC
V gene: TRBV20-1; clone size: few; J gene: TRBJ2-7; D gene: TRBD1; CDR3 protein: CSARDPGTGSYEQYF; CDR3 DNA: TGCAGTGCTAGGGACCCCGGGACAGGCTCCTACGAGCAGTACTTC
V gene: TRBV12-3/TRBV12-4; clone size: few; J gene: TRBJ1-5; D gene: .; CDR3 protein: CASSFGGRRQPQHF; CDR3 DNA: TGTGCCAGCAGTTTCGGGGGGCGCCGACAGCCCCAGCATTTT
V gene: TRBV5-1; clone size: .; J gene: TRBJ2-1; D gene: TRBD1; CDR3 protein: CASGTDYNEQFF; CDR3 DNA: TGCGCCAGCGGGACAGATTACAATGAGCAGTTCTTC
V gene: TRBV5-1; clone size: .; J gene: TRBJ2-1; D gene: TRBD2; CDR3 protein: CASSLVVTSGRANEQFF; CDR3 DNA: TGCGCCAGCAGCTTGGTAGTGACTAGCGGGAGGGCCAATGAGCAGTTCTTC
V gene: TRBV20-1; clone size: few; J gene: TRBJ1-5; D gene: .; CDR3 protein: CSALFSEGSNQPQHF; CDR3 DNA: TGCAGTGCCCTCTTTTCGGAGGGTAGCAATCAGCCCCAGCATTTT